This TCR beta chain was obtained from a study of blood T cell repertoires in COVID-19. About the study: The United States, Italy and Spain supplied acute and convalescent COVID-19 samples. PBMCs, B-cell-depleted T cells, or T cells were the source of the cDNA or gDNA that made up the material.

Source study methods: By means of reference gene primer amplification, nucleated cell counts were estimated. Clones were sequenced by immunoSEQ multiplex PCR, and TCRdb holds only the in-frame ones, with some missing. The DNA gave D and trimming, while V, J and clone size come from that table. The sample records 110,000 to 150,000 clones, around nine tenths being singletons. With 5 bases removed from V and 7 bases from J, the gap between germline ends came to 15 bases. CDR3 length: 14 amino acids. Germline V gene sequence: CDR1 MNHEY, CDR2 SVGAGI. Sequencing input: peripheral blood. This receptor was identified in a man aged 50 or older with active or convalescent COVID-19. The chain recombines TRBV6-5 with TRBJ2-1; TRBD2 might be the D (6 bases). The DNA of the CDR3 is TGTGCCAGCAGTAAGGGACTGATGTCAAATGAGCAGTTCTTC. It is translated as CASSKGLMSNEQFF.